This is a list of T cell receptor beta chains from one sample in a study of cytomegalovirus exposure and HLA in healthy donors. Measured with immunoSEQ multiplex PCR; TCRdb has only the in-frame clones, and not every one. Of under 130,000 clones in the sample, approximately 82% were seen once. Input material: PBMCs. Receptors were obtained from a man in his forties or fifties in good health and CMV-seropositive. Both conserved end residues are part of each CDR3. The D gene is left open where the match is weak. For some rows the clone size is stated as once, few or many, or as a class when expanded; others skip it.

D gene: NA; J gene: TRBJ2-4; CDR3 length: 14; V gene: TRBV4-3; clone size: NA; CDR3 DNA: TGCGCCAGCAGCCAAGATGTTAGCGTAAACAGTCAGTACTTC; CDR3 protein: CASSQDVSVNSQYF
D gene: NA; J gene: TRBJ1-1; CDR3 length: 15; V gene: TRBV11-3; clone size: NA; CDR3 DNA: TGTGCCAGCAGCTCTAGCGCAGGGCTGGGGGCTGAAGCTTTCTTT; CDR3 protein: CASSSSAGLGAEAFF
D gene: TRBD2; J gene: TRBJ2-2; CDR3 length: 16; V gene: TRBV7-3; clone size: few; CDR3 DNA: TGTGCCAGCAGCCCTATCGCGGGGGGGAACACCGGGGAGCTGTTTTTT; CDR3 protein: CASSPIAGGNTGELFF
D gene: NA; J gene: TRBJ2-3; CDR3 length: 16; V gene: TRBV19; clone size: NA; CDR3 DNA: TGTGCCAGTAGTATAGGAGGTGCCCCTAGCACAGATACGCAGTATTTT; CDR3 protein: CASSIGGAPSTDTQYF
D gene: TRBD2; J gene: TRBJ2-5; CDR3 length: 14; V gene: TRBV29-1; clone size: NA; CDR3 DNA: TGCAGCGTTAGACTAGCGATAAGCCAAGAGACCCAGTACTTC; CDR3 protein: CSVRLAISQETQYF
D gene: NA; J gene: TRBJ1-1; CDR3 length: 11; V gene: TRBV30; clone size: NA; CDR3 DNA: TGTGCCCGACAGACCAACACTGAAGCTTTCTTT; CDR3 protein: CARQTNTEAFF
D gene: TRBD1; J gene: TRBJ1-4; CDR3 length: 15; V gene: TRBV2; clone size: NA; CDR3 DNA: TGTGCCAGCAGTGTTACAGGGGGAAGTAATGAAAAACTGTTTTTT; CDR3 protein: CASSVTGGSNEKLFF
D gene: NA; J gene: TRBJ2-5; CDR3 length: 14; V gene: TRBV19; clone size: NA; CDR3 DNA: TGTGCCAGTAGTATTGGGGACTTTCAAGAGACCCAGTACTTC; CDR3 protein: CASSIGDFQETQYF
D gene: NA; J gene: TRBJ2-7; CDR3 length: 15; V gene: TRBV7-9; clone size: NA; CDR3 DNA: TGTGCCAGCAGCTTAGAGGTCGCAGGGAACTACGAGCAGTACTTC; CDR3 protein: CASSLEVAGNYEQYF
D gene: NA; J gene: TRBJ2-4; CDR3 length: 11; V gene: TRBV5-8; clone size: few; CDR3 DNA: TGTGCCAGCAGCTTGGGCGACAGTCAGTACTTC; CDR3 protein: CASSLGDSQYF
D gene: NA; J gene: TRBJ2-6; CDR3 length: 19; V gene: TRBV10-3; clone size: NA; CDR3 DNA: TGTGCCATCAGTGACCCAGGACAGGGAGGGGGCCAAGGGGCCAACGGCCTGACTTTC; CDR3 protein: CAISDPGQGGGQGANGLTF
D gene: NA; J gene: TRBJ1-1; CDR3 length: 16; V gene: TRBV19; clone size: NA; CDR3 DNA: TGTGCCAGTAGTATCGGCTCGGGCGGGAGAATAAGTGAAGCTTTCTTT; CDR3 protein: CASSIGSGGRISEAFF
D gene: NA; J gene: TRBJ2-1; CDR3 length: 15; V gene: TRBV15; clone size: NA; CDR3 DNA: TGTGCCACCAGCAGAGGCCCAGAGCGATACAATGAGCAGTTCTTC; CDR3 protein: CATSRGPERYNEQFF
D gene: NA; J gene: TRBJ2-6; CDR3 length: 15; V gene: TRBV9; clone size: NA; CDR3 DNA: TGTGCCAGCAGCGTAGCCCCCTCTGGGGCCAACGGCCTGACTTTC; CDR3 protein: CASSVAPSGANGLTF
D gene: TRBD1; J gene: TRBJ1-1; CDR3 length: 16; V gene: TRBV28; clone size: NA; CDR3 DNA: TGTGCCAGCAGTTCGTACAGGGGGCGTACCTTCGCTGAAGCTTTCTTT; CDR3 protein: CASSSYRGRTFAEAFF
D gene: NA; J gene: TRBJ2-7; CDR3 length: 11; V gene: TRBV30; clone size: NA; CDR3 DNA: TGTGCCGGGGACTCGATGGGGGAGCAGTACTTC; CDR3 protein: CAGDSMGEQYF
D gene: NA; J gene: TRBJ1-3; CDR3 length: 14; V gene: TRBV28; clone size: NA; CDR3 DNA: TGTGCCAGCAGTTCCCCGGGGGCTGGAAACACCATATATTTT; CDR3 protein: CASSSPGAGNTIYF
D gene: NA; J gene: TRBJ2-5; CDR3 length: 14; V gene: TRBV2; clone size: once; CDR3 DNA: TGTGCCAGCAACAGACTAGATCCCCAAGAGACCCAGTACTTC; CDR3 protein: CASNRLDPQETQYF
D gene: TRBD2; J gene: TRBJ2-5; CDR3 length: 15; V gene: TRBV9; clone size: NA; CDR3 DNA: TGTGCCAGCAGCACATCTAGCGGGACTCAAGAGACCCAGTACTTC; CDR3 protein: CASSTSSGTQETQYF
D gene: TRBD1; J gene: TRBJ1-2; CDR3 length: 13; V gene: TRBV27; clone size: NA; CDR3 DNA: TGTGCCAGCAGTTCGGACAGGGGGTCCCCTAGGGCCTTC; CDR3 protein: CASSSDRGSPRAF
D gene: TRBD1; J gene: TRBJ1-4; CDR3 length: 15; V gene: TRBV9; clone size: NA; CDR3 DNA: TGTGCCAGCAGCGCCGGGACAGCCGGTAATGAAAAACTGTTTTTT; CDR3 protein: CASSAGTAGNEKLFF
D gene: NA; J gene: TRBJ1-5; CDR3 length: 14; V gene: TRBV28; clone size: NA; CDR3 DNA: TGTGCCAGCAGTTTAATACGAGACAATCAGCCCCAGCATTTT; CDR3 protein: CASSLIRDNQPQHF
D gene: NA; J gene: TRBJ2-2; CDR3 length: 16; V gene: TRBV4-3; clone size: few; CDR3 DNA: TGCGCCAGCAGCCCTAATCTAGCTCCGGACACCGGGGAGCTGTTTTTT; CDR3 protein: CASSPNLAPDTGELFF
D gene: NA; J gene: TRBJ1-1; CDR3 length: 14; V gene: TRBV6-5; clone size: many; CDR3 DNA: TGTGCCAGCAGTTACTCGACAGGGAACACTGAAGCTTTCTTT; CDR3 protein: CASSYSTGNTEAFF
D gene: NA; J gene: TRBJ1-1; CDR3 length: 15; V gene: TRBV27; clone size: NA; CDR3 DNA: TGTGCCAGCAGTCCCCTAAAGGCAGGGAACACTGAAGCTTTCTTT; CDR3 protein: CASSPLKAGNTEAFF
D gene: NA; J gene: TRBJ1-5; CDR3 length: 14; V gene: TRBV28; clone size: NA; CDR3 DNA: TGTGCCAGCAGTTTAATGGGGGCAGGGCAGCCCCAGCATTTT; CDR3 protein: CASSLMGAGQPQHF
D gene: NA; J gene: TRBJ1-4; CDR3 length: 13; V gene: TRBV4-1; clone size: NA; CDR3 DNA: TGCGCCAGCAGCCAACGGACTAATGAAAAACTGTTTTTT; CDR3 protein: CASSQRTNEKLFF
D gene: NA; J gene: TRBJ1-5; CDR3 length: 14; V gene: TRBV7-9; clone size: NA; CDR3 DNA: TGTGCCAGCAGCACAGGGAATAGCAATCAGCCCCAGCATTTT; CDR3 protein: CASSTGNSNQPQHF
D gene: NA; J gene: TRBJ2-2; CDR3 length: 15; V gene: TRBV27; clone size: NA; CDR3 DNA: TGTGCCAGCAGTTTCTCGGGGTTGTACACCGGGGAGCTGTTTTTT; CDR3 protein: CASSFSGLYTGELFF
D gene: NA; J gene: TRBJ1-3; CDR3 length: 15; V gene: TRBV30; clone size: NA; CDR3 DNA: TGTGCCTGGAGTGGAGAGGGTGGTAGTGGAAACACCATATATTTT; CDR3 protein: CAWSGEGGSGNTIYF
D gene: NA; J gene: TRBJ1-5; CDR3 length: 17; V gene: TRBV7-8; clone size: few; CDR3 DNA: TGTGCCAGCAGGCCCTCCTACAGGGAGGGGACTAATCAGCCCCAGCATTTT; CDR3 protein: CASRPSYREGTNQPQHF
D gene: NA; J gene: TRBJ2-3; CDR3 length: 15; V gene: TRBV11-3; clone size: few; CDR3 DNA: TGTGCCAGCAGCTCTCCTGGAGGCCGCACAGATACGCAGTATTTT; CDR3 protein: CASSSPGGRTDTQYF
D gene: TRBD1; J gene: TRBJ2-5; CDR3 length: 15; V gene: TRBV2; clone size: few; CDR3 DNA: TGTGCCAGCAGTGGACTCAGGGGGCAGGGGGAGACCCAGTACTTC; CDR3 protein: CASSGLRGQGETQYF
D gene: NA; J gene: TRBJ1-3; CDR3 length: 16; V gene: TRBV5-6; clone size: NA; CDR3 DNA: TGTGCCAGCAGCTTTCCTGGGGGGACCTCTGGAAACACCATATATTTT; CDR3 protein: CASSFPGGTSGNTIYF
D gene: NA; J gene: TRBJ2-7; CDR3 length: 15; V gene: TRBV30; clone size: NA; CDR3 DNA: TGTGCCTGGAGTGTAAAGGTCTCGAGGGACTACGAGCAGTACTTC; CDR3 protein: CAWSVKVSRDYEQYF
D gene: TRBD2; J gene: TRBJ2-7; CDR3 length: 14; V gene: TRBV2; clone size: NA; CDR3 DNA: TGTGCCAGCAGTAACCCGGCTAGCGGGAGCGAGCAGTACTTC; CDR3 protein: CASSNPASGSEQYF
D gene: NA; J gene: TRBJ2-3; CDR3 length: 18; V gene: TRBV4-2; clone size: NA; CDR3 DNA: TGTGCCAGCAGCCAAGACGTTGCGCGGGGAGACTTAGCCCATACGCAGTATTTT; CDR3 protein: CASSQDVARGDLAHTQYF
D gene: TRBD2; J gene: TRBJ2-7; CDR3 length: 16; V gene: TRBV6-5; clone size: NA; CDR3 DNA: TGTGCCAGCAGTTACGGGCTGGGGGGAGGGTTCTACGAGCAGTACTTC; CDR3 protein: CASSYGLGGGFYEQYF
D gene: TRBD1; J gene: TRBJ2-1; CDR3 length: 16; V gene: TRBV4-2; clone size: NA; CDR3 DNA: TGTGCCAGCAGCCAACAAAACAGGGGGCGGCGAAATGAGCAGTTCTTC; CDR3 protein: CASSQQNRGRRNEQFF
D gene: NA; J gene: TRBJ2-5; CDR3 length: 15; V gene: TRBV5-5; clone size: few; CDR3 DNA: TGTGCCAGCAGCCAGGTCGCTACAAACCAAGAGACCCAGTACTTC; CDR3 protein: CASSQVATNQETQYF
D gene: NA; J gene: TRBJ1-5; CDR3 length: 14; V gene: TRBV27; clone size: NA; CDR3 DNA: TGTGCCAGCAGTTTGTCGGGGAGAGATCAGCCCCAGCATTTT; CDR3 protein: CASSLSGRDQPQHF